Presented here are 23 T cell receptor beta chains from one specimen sequenced in a study of cytomegalovirus exposure and HLA in healthy donors. Primers for the PCR totalled 60 Vbeta and 13 Jbeta. Produced via immunoSEQ multiplex PCR; TCRdb's table is partial and in-frame only. The table shows 180,000 or so clones, with 78% occurring only once. The sequencing input was PBMCs. These receptors all stem from a female donor in good health and CMV-seronegative.

This clone was picked up one time. The J gene is TRBJ2-5, the V gene TRBV7-8; tentative D call: TRBD2 (5 bases). Trimming left V 2 bases short and J 1 base short, with 11 bases between. The CDR3 is made up of 15 amino acids. Germline V CDR1 and CDR2: SGHVS, FQNEAQ. The CDR3 here is CASSLKAGRQETQYF. The DNA of the CDR3 is TGTGCCAGCAGCTTAAAGGCGGGCCGCCAAGAGACCCAGTACTTC.

In its sample, this clone was seen a few times. The V and J genes are TRBV7-9 and TRBJ2-3; 7 bases are a match to TRBD2. Germline V gene lookup returns CDR1 SEHNR and CDR2 FQNEAQ (reference sequence). V lost 5 bases and J lost 4; bases outside the gene matches: 18. The CDR3 has 18 amino acids. The CDR3 loop reads CASSVPSGTSLLADTQYF. The CDR3 nucleotides are TGTGCCAGCAGCGTACCTAGCGGAACTTCACTCCTCGCAGATACGCAGTATTTT. Complete variable domain (other parts from reference TRBV7-9 and TRBJ2-3): DTGVSQNPRHKITKRGQNVTFRCDPISEHNRLYWYRQTLGQGPEFLTYFQNEAQLEKSRLLSDRFSAERPKGSFSTLEIQRTEQGDSAMYLCASSVPSGTSLLADTQYFGPGTRLTVL.

The chain couples TRBV10-3 to TRBJ1-4, with D perhaps matching TRBD1 (5 bases). This CDR3 is 13 amino acids long. V shed 4 bases and J shed 12 bases, with 15 bases lying between them. Germline values: CDR1 ENHRY, CDR2 SYGVKD. The chain's CDR3 is CAISVHAGGELFF. In nucleotides, the CDR3 is TGTGCCATCAGTGTGCACGCGGGGGGGGAACTGTTTTTT.

V gene TRBV12-5 combines with J gene TRBJ2-3; 11 bases are a match to TRBD2. The V and J ends lost 2 bases and 5 bases, in that order; junction bases with no gene match: 6. The CDR3 sequence is 16 residues long. Germline V gives CDR1 LGHNT, CDR2 FRNRAP. The CDR3 spells CASGLSRLAGIDTQYF. In nucleotides, the CDR3 is TGTGCTAGTGGTTTGTCGCGACTAGCGGGAATAGATACGCAGTATTTT.

The chain combines TRBV30 with TRBJ2-1; D is possibly TRBD1 (6 bases). Germline V gene sequence: CDR1 GTSNPN, CDR2 SVGIG (reference sequence). V was pared by 1 base and J by 0 bases, with 19 bases between. The CDR3 length is 18 residues. In DNA, the CDR3 is TGTGCCTGGAGTGGAATCAACAGGGTATCAAACTCCTACAATGAGCAGTTCTTC. Translating it yields CAWSGINRVSNSYNEQFF.

The rearrangement uses TRBV27 and TRBJ2-3; 7 positions agree with TRBD2. Trimming cost V 5 bases and J 0 bases; bases outside gene matches: 8. The CDR3 sequence is 16 residues long. CDR1 and CDR2 (germline): MNHEY, SMNVEV (reference sequence). CDR3 protein: CASSPPGLHSTDTQYF. Written as DNA, the CDR3 is TGTGCCAGCAGTCCACCGGGACTACATAGCACAGATACGCAGTATTTT.

A few counts support this clone. As DNA, the CDR3 is TGTGCCAGCAGTTCTTTTGATAGCTCCTACGAGCAGTACTTC. Protein sequence: CASSSFDSSYEQYF. The V call is TRBV27, the J call TRBJ2-5, with D hard to call. The better agreement between TRBJ2-7 and the DNA end casts doubt on the J call. CDR1 is MNHEY, CDR2 SMNVEV, per germline (reference sequence). The CDR3 runs to 14 residues.

In its sample, this clone was seen once. CDR3 nucleotide sequence: TGCGCCAGCAGCCAATCCAATCCTGGGGCCAACGTCCTGACTTTC. Protein product: CASSQSNPGANVLTF. The rearrangement joins TRBV4-1 to TRBJ2-6; D is uncertain. There are 15 residues in the CDR3. V lost 2 bases and J 2 bases, leaving 7 bases between the germline ends. The germline V gene encodes CDR1 MGHRA and CDR2 YSYEKL.

This clone has more than one count but fewer than ten. The J gene is TRBJ1-6, the V gene TRBV18, with D possibly being TRBD1 (5 bases). The ends were cut back, 3 bases at V and 9 bases at J, with 15 bases in the middle. CDR1 is KGHSH, CDR2 LQKENI, per germline. This CDR3 is built from 15 residues. CDR3 DNA: TGTGCCAGCTCACCGGGCCAGGGTGGTCGTTCACCCCTCCACTTT. Translation: CASSPGQGGRSPLHF.

The V call is TRBV19, the J call TRBJ2-1, with D perhaps matching TRBD1 (5 bases). Trimming shortened V by 7 bases and J by 4 bases, and 8 bases separated the two germline ends. CDR1 and CDR2 from the germline V gene are LNHDA and SQIVND (reference sequence). There are 12 residues in the CDR3. CDR3 in DNA: TGTGCCAGTACTGACAGTTACAATGAGCAGTTCTTC. The encoded protein is CASTDSYNEQFF.

This chain uses TRBV7-2 with TRBJ1-2, with 9 bases lining up with TRBD1. The CDR3 covers 15 residues. Germline values: CDR1 SGHTA, CDR2 FQGNSA. Trimming cost V 5 bases and J 7 bases; bases outside gene matches: 11. As DNA, the CDR3 is TGTGCCAGCAGCCTCACCCCCGGGACAGGGCTTGGCTACACCTTC. Protein product: CASSLTPGTGLGYTF. The whole variable domain, remainder taken from reference TRBV7-2 and TRBJ1-2, is GAGVSQSPSNKVTEKGKDVELRCDPISGHTALYWYRQSLGQGLEFLIYFQGNSAPDKSGLPSDRFSAERTGGSVSTLTIQRTQQEDSAVYLCASSLTPGTGLGYTFGSGTRLTVV.

The gene calls are TRBV11-2 and TRBJ2-7, with D unresolved. The CDR3 consists of 13 residues. Deletions cut 5 bases from V and 2 bases from J, with 10 bases between. Germline V gene lookup returns CDR1 SGHAT and CDR2 FQNNGV. The CDR3 nucleotides are TGTGCCAGCAGCGCGAACAGACCCTACGAGCAGTACTTC. This codes for CASSANRPYEQYF.

The table lists this clone with a count of one. V and J are TRBV29-1 and TRBJ2-3; 9 bases fit TRBD2. Trimming took 2 bases from V and 1 from J; bases not matched to a gene: 7. Germline V gives CDR1 SQVTM, CDR2 ANQGSEA. This CDR3 contains 16 residues. For the CDR3, the DNA is TGCAGCGTTGAATGGGGCGGGAGGGAGGGCACAGATACGCAGTATTTT. Amino acid sequence: CSVEWGGREGTDTQYF.

V gene TRBV13 combines with J gene TRBJ2-7, with 14 bases fitting TRBD2. This CDR3 comprises 18 residues. V dropped 5 bases and J dropped 1; count of bases not matched to a gene: 10. Germline V lookup: CDR1 PRHDT, CDR2 FYEKMQ (reference sequence). For the CDR3, the DNA is TGTGCCAGCAGCAGAAGTGGACTAGCGGGGGGCTCGTCCTACGAGCAGTACTTC. It specifies CASSRSGLAGGSSYEQYF.

The chain joins TRBV10-3 to TRBJ2-1; 8 nucleotides agree with TRBD2. With V trimmed by 2 bases and J by 0 bases, 3 bases remained unmatched. The CDR3 covers 16 residues. Germline lookup yields CDR1 ENHRY and CDR2 SYGVKD. The CDR3 bases are TGTGCCATCAGTGAGGGAGGGACTAGCTCCTACAATGAGCAGTTCTTC. Translation: CAISEGGTSSYNEQFF.

For the CDR3, the DNA is TGCAGCGTGGCATATGCAGTGGGGGGAACAGATACGCAGTATTTT. Amino acids: CSVAYAVGGTDTQYF. The chain links TRBV29-1 to TRBJ2-3; D is possibly TRBD2 (6 bases). CDR1 SQVTM and CDR2 ANQGSEA come from the germline V gene. Trimming cost V 6 bases and J 3 bases, with 19 bases left between them. The CDR3 has 15 residues.

The gene calls are TRBV10-1 and TRBJ2-2; D possibly corresponds to TRBD1 (5 bases). Germline V lookup: CDR1 WNHNN, CDR2 SYGVQD (reference sequence). This CDR3 contains 15 residues. V lost 2 bases to trimming and J lost 5 bases, with 12 bases between them. CDR3 nucleotides: TGCGCCAGCAGTGAGGGAAGGGGCGCGACCGGGGAGCTGTTTTTT. It yields the protein CASSEGRGATGELFF.

CDR3 coding DNA: TGTGCCATCAGTGAGTCTAAGCAGGGGGAAAAACTGTTTTTT. Translation: CAISESKQGEKLFF. This chain links TRBV10-3 with TRBJ1-4; D may be TRBD1 (6 bases). The CDR3 loop spans 14 amino acids. Trimming stripped 0 bases from V and 8 bases from J, with 10 bases between. Germline V CDR1 and CDR2: ENHRY, SYGVKD.

The chain joins TRBV6-6 to TRBJ2-4; 10 bases are a match to TRBD1. The CDR3 contains 16 residues. Germline values: CDR1 MNHNY, CDR2 SVGAGI (reference sequence). Trimming removed 3 bases from V and 1 base from J; junction bases left unmatched: 3. CDR3 in amino acids: CASSYSGQGAKNIQYF. In nucleotides, the CDR3 is TGTGCCAGCAGTTATTCGGGACAGGGGGCCAAAAACATTCAGTACTTC.

The V and J genes are TRBV6-1 and TRBJ2-1, with TRBD1 identical over 7 bases. The CDR3 runs 13 residues. The V gene end was trimmed by 0 bases and the J gene end by 11 bases; junction bases not matched to a gene: 4. Germline CDR1 is MNHNS and CDR2 is SASEGT. The CDR3 protein is CASSEAGRGKQFF. The CDR3 bases are TGTGCCAGCAGTGAAGCAGGCAGGGGGAAGCAGTTCTTC.

The CDR3 nucleotides are TGTGCTACCTCCGGGGGCAATGAGCAGTTCTTC. Protein: CATSGGNEQFF. This sequence joins TRBV2 and TRBJ2-1, with a weak D call TRBD2 (6 bases). CDR1 is SNHLY and CDR2 is FYNNEI in the germline V gene. The CDR3 covers 11 residues.

The chain has TRBV4-3 and TRBJ1-4, with D perhaps TRBD1 (6 bases). There are 15 residues in the CDR3. Germline lookup yields CDR1 LGHNA and CDR2 YSLEER. The V gene lost 2 bases and the J gene lost 7 bases, with 14 bases spanning the gap. This CDR3 reads CASSQQGQSIEKLFF. The CDR3 nucleotides are TGCGCCAGCAGCCAACAAGGACAGTCTATTGAAAAACTGTTTTTT.

In its sample, this clone was seen once. The gene calls are TRBV7-9 and TRBJ2-5; possibly TRBD2 for D (5 bases). Germline CDR1 and CDR2: SEHNR and FQNEAQ (reference sequence). This CDR3 has 19 amino acids. V lost 2 bases, J lost 2 bases, and 24 bases lay in between. The CDR3 reads CASSLFPRGPEGIQETQYF. CDR3 nucleotide sequence: TGTGCCAGCAGCTTATTCCCTCGTGGGCCCGAGGGCATACAAGAGACCCAGTACTTC.